These 32 T cell receptor beta chains came from one sample sequenced in a study of CD8+ T cells in alopecia areata (dated by TCRdb to between 2018 and 2020). The time point label here, explained by the study, means: baseline before oral tofacitinib. The library was generated by the immunoSEQ multiplex PCR assay. For TCR sequencing, RNA was extracted from every sample and reverse transcribed into cDNA to serve as template. TCRdb obtained this table from immuneACCESS and retained in-frame rearrangements with V and J assigned. These tables miss some clones; where compared with another copy, unresolved V genes account for less than half of the shortfall, and the remainder is unexplained. The sample table contains approximately 150,000 clones; only one count was recorded for about 70% of them. The ten largest clones capture around 10% of the sample. Material: CD8+ T cells sorted from blood, obtained at week 0. The origin of the receptors is a human donor with alopecia areata.

This clone was seen a few times. J is TRBJ2-5 and V is TRBV2; the D gene is possibly TRBD1 (5 bases). Germline CDR1 is SNHLY and CDR2 is FYNNEI. Trimming stripped 8 bases from V and 1 base from J, with 23 bases between. The CDR3 length is 17 residues. CDR3 nucleotides: TGTGCCAGCCTAAGTACGACAGCGTCCAAGCTCCAAGAGACCCAGTACTTC. The encoded protein is CASLSTTASKLQETQYF.

The V and J genes are TRBV2 and TRBJ1-2; 7 bases map to TRBD1. The germline V gene encodes CDR1 SNHLY and CDR2 FYNNEI. After removal of 7 bases from V and 4 bases from J, the junction contained 12 bases not matched to a gene. The CDR3 runs 15 residues. CDR3 coding DNA: TGTGCCAGCACCGAAATACAGGGGTATGGCTATGGCTACACCTTC. This codes for CASTEIQGYGYGYTF.

This clone has more than one count but fewer than ten. The rearrangement links TRBV7-9 to TRBJ2-1; no definite D call. V lost 5 bases to trimming and J lost 12 bases, with 14 bases between them. The germline V gene encodes CDR1 SEHNR and CDR2 FQNEAQ (reference sequence). This CDR3 is 12 amino acids long. CDR3 coding DNA: TGTGCCAGCAGCCAAGGGCCGCCGAGGCAGTTCTTC. This sequence encodes CASSQGPPRQFF.

This clone was observed a few times. The V gene is TRBV15, the J gene TRBJ2-7, with unresolved D. The CDR3 length is 12 residues. Trimming shortened V by 6 bases and J by 3 bases, and 9 bases separated the two germline ends. CDR1 and CDR2 from the germline V gene are LNHNV and YYDKDF (reference sequence). The CDR3 region is CATSLRYYEQYF. DNA for the CDR3: TGTGCCACCAGTTTAAGATACTACGAGCAGTACTTC.

This clone was seen a handful of times. The CDR3 nucleotides read TGTGCCAGCAGCTTAGCTACCGGGGAGCTGTTTTTT. Translating gives CASSLATGELFF. The chain combines TRBV13 with TRBJ2-2; D ambiguous. Trimming took 1 base from V and 5 from J, leaving 2 bases between them. Germline V lookup: CDR1 PRHDT, CDR2 FYEKMQ (reference sequence). The CDR3 extends over 12 amino acids.

V usage is TRBV9 and J usage is TRBJ1-2, with D maybe TRBD1 (5 bases). V gave up 4 bases and J gave up 4 bases, with 14 bases separating them. The CDR3 contains 14 residues. The germline CDR1 and CDR2 sequences are SGDLS and YYNGEE. DNA of the CDR3: TGTGCCAGCAGCCCCTCCCAGGGTGGCTATGGCTACACCTTC. Amino acids: CASSPSQGGYGYTF.

The V call is TRBV29-1, the J call TRBJ2-6, with 7 bases fitting TRBD1. This CDR3 contains 16 residues. CDR1 is SQVTM, CDR2 ANQGSEA, per germline. Germline trimming cut 6 bases from V and 0 bases from J; bases unmatched to any gene: 8. CDR3 sequence: CSVADRDPSGANVLTF. The CDR3 DNA is TGCAGCGTCGCCGACAGGGACCCCTCTGGGGCCAACGTCCTGACTTTC.

This clone was seen only once. CDR3 DNA: TGTGCCTGGAGCACTGGGGGCGGGCCTAATGAGCAGTTCTTC. Its translation: CAWSTGGGPNEQFF. The chain recombines TRBV30 with TRBJ2-1, with a tentative D call TRBD1 (6 bases). Germline values: CDR1 GTSNPN, CDR2 SVGIG (reference sequence). The V end lost 3 bases, the J end lost 7 bases, and 16 bases lay between the germline ends. CDR3 length equals 14 residues. Variable domain in full (rest from reference TRBV30 and TRBJ2-1): SQTIHQWPATLVQPVGSPLSLECTVEGTSNPNLYWYRQAAGRGLQLLFYSVGIGQISSEVPQNLSASRPQDRQFILSSKKLLLSDSGFYLCAWSTGGGPNEQFFGPGTRLTVL.

Worth noting for this clone: This specimen includes other DNA sequences encoding the same CDR3. The chain has TRBV30 and TRBJ1-1, with D perhaps TRBD1 (5 bases). Germline V gene sequence: CDR1 GTSNPN, CDR2 SVGIG (reference sequence). CDR3 size: 11 residues. V was pared by 5 bases and J by 4 bases, with 8 bases between. In nucleotides, the CDR3 is TGTGCCTGGCGGGGGGGCACTGAAGCTTTCTTT. Translating it yields CAWRGGTEAFF.

V and J are TRBV25-1 and TRBJ2-5; 8 nucleotides match TRBD1. With V trimmed by 7 bases and J by 5 bases, 9 bases remained unmatched. This CDR3 has 14 residues. Germline CDR1 and CDR2: MGHDK and SYGVNS. The CDR3 DNA is TGTGCCAGCAAGCTACAGGGGGTCTACGAGACCCAGTACTTC. Encoded protein: CASKLQGVYETQYF.

This clone appeared many times. This chain links TRBV5-6 with TRBJ1-1; D is perhaps TRBD1 (6 bases). Trimming pared 1 base from V and 6 bases from J, leaving 7 bases between. The length of the CDR3 is 12 residues. Germline assignment: CDR1 SGHDT and CDR2 YYEEEE. Here the CDR3 DNA reads TGTGCCAGCAGCTTGCGGGGGCCTGAAGCTTTCTTT. Translated, it gives CASSLRGPEAFF. Using reference TRBV5-6 and TRBJ1-1 for the parts outside the CDR3, the full variable domain is DAGVTQSPTHLIKTRGQQVTLRCSPKSGHDTVSWYQQALGQGPQFIFQYYEEEERQRGNFPDRFSGHQFPNYSSELNVNALLLGDSALYLCASSLRGPEAFFGQGTRLTVV.

The V call is TRBV2, the J call TRBJ2-2; D is uncertain. Germline V gene sequence: CDR1 SNHLY, CDR2 FYNNEI. CDR3 length: 15 amino acids. Trimming removed 2 bases from V and 2 bases from J, with 9 bases in between. The CDR3 DNA reads TGTGCCAGCAGTGAAAATAGGCTTAACACCGGGGAGCTGTTTTTT. This translates into CASSENRLNTGELFF. Combining the CDR3 with reference TRBV2 and TRBJ2-2 gives the whole variable domain EPEVTQTPSHQVTQMGQEVILRCVPISNHLYFYWYRQILGQKVEFLVSFYNNEISEKSEIFDDQFSVERPDGSNFTLKIRSTKLEDSAMYFCASSENRLNTGELFFGEGSRLTVL.

The chain links TRBV29-1 to TRBJ2-5; D gene unclear. The CDR3 runs to 14 residues. V was cut by 4 bases and J by 0 bases, with 12 bases left in between. The germline V gene has CDR1 SQVTM and CDR2 ANQGSEA. CDR3 residues: CSVALAEYQETQYF. CDR3 in DNA: TGCAGCGTTGCTTTGGCGGAGTACCAAGAGACCCAGTACTTC.

In DNA form, the CDR3 reads TGTGCCAGCAGCCCCTGGGGCGGGGGGGACACCGGGGAGCTGTTTTTT. Protein sequence: CASSPWGGGDTGELFF. The chain is built from TRBV7-8 and TRBJ2-2, with 9 bases lining up with TRBD2. CDR1 is SGHVS and CDR2 is FQNEAQ in the germline V gene. V lost 5 bases to trimming and J lost 3 bases; unmatched junction nucleotides: 7. CDR3 length equals 16 residues. Based on the CDR3 plus reference TRBV7-8 and TRBJ2-2, the full variable domain is GAGVSQSPRYKVAKRGQDVALRCDPISGHVSLFWYQQALGQGPEFLTYFQNEAQLDKSGLPSDRFFAERPEGSVSTLKIQRTQQEDSAVYLCASSPWGGGDTGELFFGEGSRLTVL.

On this clone itself: The sample has other DNA sequences that encode this CDR3 too. The chain links TRBV5-1 to TRBJ2-7; D ambiguous. Germline CDR1 and CDR2: SGHRS and YFSETQ. The V end was cut by 2 bases, the J end by 5 bases, with 8 bases between. The CDR3 has 12 residues. In nucleotides, the CDR3 is TGCGCCAGCAGCTTAGGCAGGAACGAGCAGTACTTC. This codes for CASSLGRNEQYF.

A single count supports this clone. V usage is TRBV13 and J usage is TRBJ2-7; D might be TRBD1 (6 bases). Between the trimmed V and J ends, which lost 4 bases and 0 bases, there was a span of 13 bases. The CDR3 is made up of 15 amino acids. CDR1 PRHDT and CDR2 FYEKMQ come from the germline V gene (reference sequence). CDR3 amino acids: CASSSGTTNSYEQYF. CDR3 DNA sequence: TGTGCCAGCAGCTCCGGGACAACAAACTCCTACGAGCAGTACTTC.

This chain joins TRBV19 and TRBJ2-7, with 12 bases aligning to TRBD2. V dropped 5 bases and J dropped 0; count of bases not matched to a gene: 2. The CDR3 is 15 residues long. Germline loops: CDR1 LNHDA, CDR2 SQIVND (reference sequence). The CDR3 is CASSPTSGGSYEQYF. The CDR3 nucleotides read TGTGCCAGTAGTCCGACTAGCGGGGGCTCCTACGAGCAGTACTTC.

This clone was observed a single time. V is TRBV4-1 and J is TRBJ2-7; D remains unclear. V shed 1 base and J shed 6 bases, with 10 bases lying between them. Germline lookup yields CDR1 MGHRA and CDR2 YSYEKL. CDR3 size: 13 residues. The CDR3 DNA sequence: TGCGCCAGCAGCCAAGTTGAGCTGGGCGAGCAGTACTTC. This codes for CASSQVELGEQYF.

The chain links TRBV5-8 to TRBJ2-3; a possible D gene is TRBD2 (5 bases). CDR1 and CDR2 from the germline V gene are SGHTS and YDEGEE. The V end lost 3 bases, the J end lost 6 bases, and 5 bases lay between the germline ends. The length of the CDR3 is 11 residues. This chain's CDR3 is CASSSGDTQYF. The CDR3 DNA sequence: TGTGCCAGCAGCTCGGGGGATACGCAGTATTTT.

V and J are TRBV4-1 and TRBJ2-2; D is perhaps TRBD1 (5 bases). Germline V gene data show CDR1 as MGHRA and CDR2 as YSYEKL. The CDR3 spans 13 residues. V shed 1 base and J shed 5 bases, with 5 bases lying between them. CDR3 in DNA: TGCGCCAGCAGCCAAGCAGGGACCGGGGAGCTGTTTTTT. The encoded protein is CASSQAGTGELFF.

This sequence joins TRBV20-1 and TRBJ2-7, with D unclear. Trimming took off 3 bases at V and 6 bases at J, with 3 bases between the two ends. The CDR3 sequence is 9 residues long. Germline CDR1 is DFQATT and CDR2 is SNEGSKA (reference sequence). CDR3 sequence reads: CSASREQYF. The CDR3 coding sequence is TGCAGTGCTAGCCGCGAGCAGTACTTC.

This chain uses TRBV15 with TRBJ2-1, with D tentatively TRBD1 or TRBD2 (6 bases each). Germline V gives CDR1 LNHNV, CDR2 YYDKDF (reference sequence). The CDR3 sequence is 15 residues long. Trimming shortened V by 1 base and J by 3 bases, and 10 bases separated the two germline ends. The CDR3 reads CATSRARGDYNEQFF. CDR3 nucleotide sequence: TGTGCCACCAGCAGAGCAAGGGGGGACTACAATGAGCAGTTCTTC. Full variable domain (missing parts from reference TRBV15 and TRBJ2-1): DAMVIQNPRYQVTQFGKPVTLSCSQTLNHNVMYWYQQKSSQAPKLLFHYYDKDFNNEADTPDNFQSRRPNTSFCFLDIRSPGLGDTAMYLCATSRARGDYNEQFFGPGTRLTVL.

V usage is TRBV30 and J usage is TRBJ2-7, with D unresolved. Germline CDR1 is GTSNPN and CDR2 is SVGIG (reference sequence). The V gene lost 0 bases and the J gene lost 3 bases, with 12 bases spanning the gap. The CDR3 length is 14 residues. The CDR3 spells CAWSVSGVRYEQYF. The CDR3 region has the DNA TGTGCCTGGAGTGTCTCTGGGGTGCGCTACGAGCAGTACTTC.

This sequence joins TRBV4-1 and TRBJ2-3, with 7 positions matching TRBD1. The CDR3 contains 14 residues. V shed 4 bases and J 2 bases; nucleotides not matched to a gene: 3. Germline CDR1 is MGHRA and CDR2 is YSYEKL. CDR3 nucleotide sequence: TGCGCCAGCAGCCCAGGGACAGCCACAGATACGCAGTATTTT. Amino acids: CASSPGTATDTQYF.

This chain links TRBV5-1 with TRBJ1-2, with 9 positions matching TRBD1. Trimming cost V 0 bases and J 8 bases; bases outside gene matches: 11. There are 16 residues in the CDR3. Germline CDR1 reads SGHRS; CDR2 reads YFSETQ. CDR3 in amino acids: CASSLEVGGTGQGYTF. As DNA, the CDR3 is TGCGCCAGCAGCTTGGAAGTTGGCGGGACAGGGCAGGGCTACACCTTC.

The chain joins TRBV15 to TRBJ2-7; possible D gene TRBD1, 6 bases. V dropped 3 bases and J dropped 3 bases, with 12 bases sitting between them. Per germline, CDR1 LNHNV and CDR2 YYDKDF (reference sequence). This CDR3 has 14 amino acids. In DNA form, the CDR3 reads TGTGCCACCAGCAGCCGACAGGACAACTACGAGCAGTACTTC. It encodes CATSSRQDNYEQYF. The whole variable domain, remainder taken from reference TRBV15 and TRBJ2-7, is DAMVIQNPRYQVTQFGKPVTLSCSQTLNHNVMYWYQQKSSQAPKLLFHYYDKDFNNEADTPDNFQSRRPNTSFCFLDIRSPGLGDTAMYLCATSSRQDNYEQYFGPGTRLTVT.

This clone was observed a single time. The chain couples TRBV2 to TRBJ2-7; TRBD2 matches at 8 bases. Looked up from germline, CDR1 is SNHLY and CDR2 is FYNNEI. The CDR3 is made up of 15 amino acids. J lost 3 bases, V lost 7 bases, and 11 bases had no gene match. The CDR3 nucleotides read TGTGCCAGCAAACCCTTTGCGGGGGGAAGCTACGAGCAGTACTTC. It codes for CASKPFAGGSYEQYF.

J is TRBJ2-6 and V is TRBV5-1, with 7 bases aligning to TRBD1. Germline trimming cut 0 bases from V and 1 base from J; bases unmatched to any gene: 13. CDR1 and CDR2 from the germline V gene are SGHRS and YFSETQ. The CDR3 length is 20 residues. This chain's CDR3 is CASSLALRDRESSGANVLTF. The CDR3 nucleotides read TGCGCCAGCAGCTTGGCCCTTCGAGACAGGGAATCGTCTGGGGCCAACGTCCTGACTTTC.

The chain carries TRBV5-6 and TRBJ2-3; 8 bases line up with TRBD1. With 3 bases clipped from V and 6 bases from J, the junction kept 6 bases outside the gene matches. Germline lookup yields CDR1 SGHDT and CDR2 YYEEEE. CDR3 size: 14 residues. The chain's CDR3 is CASSWGTGVDTQYF. In DNA form, the CDR3 reads TGTGCCAGCAGCTGGGGGACAGGAGTGGATACGCAGTATTTT.

This clone was found a few times. The V gene is TRBV25-1, the J gene TRBJ2-1; maybe TRBD2 (5 bases). With 8 bases removed from V and 3 bases from J, the gap between germline ends came to 20 bases. Germline lookup yields CDR1 MGHDK and CDR2 SYGVNS. The CDR3 is 16 residues long. DNA for the CDR3: TGTGCCAGCGGGCCCCACGGGGTCCACTACTACAATGAGCAGTTCTTC. Its translation: CASGPHGVHYYNEQFF.

The sample holds one count of this clone. The chain recombines TRBV4-1 with TRBJ2-2; D uncertain. This CDR3 is 14 amino acids long. CDR1 and CDR2 (germline): MGHRA, YSYEKL. With 0 bases removed from V and 1 base from J, the gap between germline ends came to 3 bases. The CDR3 DNA is TGCGCCAGCAGCCAAGATTTGAACACCGGGGAGCTGTTTTTT. This translates into CASSQDLNTGELFF.

The chain employs TRBV7-9 and TRBJ1-1; no clear D. CDR1 is SEHNR, CDR2 FQNEAQ, per germline (reference sequence). CDR3 size: 14 residues. V lost 4 bases, J lost 1 base, and 10 bases lay in between. CDR3 nucleotide sequence: TGTGCCAGCAGCTCCACCGCAGGGAACACTGAAGCTTTCTTT. Amino acids: CASSSTAGNTEAFF. Complete variable domain (other parts from reference TRBV7-9 and TRBJ1-1): DTGVSQNPRHKITKRGQNVTFRCDPISEHNRLYWYRQTLGQGPEFLTYFQNEAQLEKSRLLSDRFSAERPKGSFSTLEIQRTEQGDSAMYLCASSSTAGNTEAFFGQGTRLTVV.